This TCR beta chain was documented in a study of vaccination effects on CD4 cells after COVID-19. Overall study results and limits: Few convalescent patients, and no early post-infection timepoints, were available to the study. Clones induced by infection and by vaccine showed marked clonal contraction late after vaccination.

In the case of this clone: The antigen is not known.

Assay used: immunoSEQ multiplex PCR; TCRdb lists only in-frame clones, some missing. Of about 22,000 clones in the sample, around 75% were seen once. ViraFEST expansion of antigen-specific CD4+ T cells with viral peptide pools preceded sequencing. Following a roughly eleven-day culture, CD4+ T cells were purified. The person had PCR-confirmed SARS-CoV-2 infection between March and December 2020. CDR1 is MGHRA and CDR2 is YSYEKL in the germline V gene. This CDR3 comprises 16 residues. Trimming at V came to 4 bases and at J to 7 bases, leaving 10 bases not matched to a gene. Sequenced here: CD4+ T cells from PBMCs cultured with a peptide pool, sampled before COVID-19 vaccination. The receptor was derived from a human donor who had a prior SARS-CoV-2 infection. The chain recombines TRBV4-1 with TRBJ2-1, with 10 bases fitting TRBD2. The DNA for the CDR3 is TGCGCCAGCAGCCGCTACGGGACTAGCGCGGGGAATGAGCAGTTCTTC. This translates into CASSRYGTSAGNEQFF.